These 3 T cell receptor beta chains came from one sample sequenced in a study of blood T cell repertoires in COVID-19. This table comes from immunoSEQ multiplex PCR, and its TCRdb copy is limited to in-frame clones, with some not included. This sample has about 49,000 clones, with 75% to 90% found just once. Sequencing input: peripheral blood. All receptors derive from a woman older than 75 with COVID-19, enrolled during active disease.

The V gene is TRBV6-6, the J gene TRBJ2-1; tentative D call: TRBD1 (5 bases). V shed 0 bases and J shed 7 bases, with 7 bases lying between them. Looked up from germline, CDR1 is MNHNY and CDR2 is SVGAGI (reference sequence). This CDR3 region has 13 residues. The CDR3 sequence is CASSYSRQNEQFF. CDR3 nucleotides: TGTGCCAGCAGTTACTCGAGACAGAATGAGCAGTTCTTC.

The chain recombines TRBV19 with TRBJ1-5; 8 bases are a match to TRBD1. Germline-derived CDR1 and CDR2 are LNHDA and SQIVND (reference sequence). This CDR3 is built from 14 residues. V was pared by 3 bases and J by 6 bases, with 4 bases of the junction left unmatched. The CDR3 spells CASSIGQGAQPQHF. In nucleotides, the CDR3 is TGTGCCAGTAGTATTGGGCAGGGGGCTCAGCCCCAGCATTTT.

This chain uses TRBV5-4 with TRBJ1-2; D is unresolved. The CDR3 totals 14 residues. Between the trimmed V and J ends, which lost 0 bases and 2 bases, there was a span of 8 bases. From germline, CDR1 is SGHNT and CDR2 YYREEE (reference sequence). The CDR3 DNA reads as TGTGCCAGCAGCTTGGGAACGGGGAACTATGGCTACACCTTC. Protein product: CASSLGTGNYGYTF.